The 22 T cell receptor beta chains given below trace back to one sample, sequenced in a study of blood T cell repertoires in COVID-19. Assay: immunoSEQ multiplex PCR; the TCRdb copy retains only in-frame clones and omits some. The repertoire holds about 230,000 clones, with approximately 87% as singletons. Material for sequencing was peripheral blood. These receptors were collected from a woman between 65 and 79 years old with active or convalescent COVID-19.

The chain combines TRBV6-5 with TRBJ2-2; 7 bases match TRBD1. Germline V gene lookup returns CDR1 MNHEY and CDR2 SVGAGI. The CDR3 contains 15 residues. Germline trimming cut 3 bases from V and 4 bases from J; bases unmatched to any gene: 5. The CDR3 coding sequence is TGTGCCAGCAGTTATAGGGGGCATACCACCGGGGAGCTGTTTTTT. Its protein product is CASSYRGHTTGELFF.

This chain links TRBV11-3 with TRBJ2-5; 14 nucleotides match TRBD2. The CDR3 is 17 residues long. Losses at the gene ends were 0 bases for V and 5 bases for J; bases not matched to a gene: 5. In germline, CDR1 is SGHNT, CDR2 YENEEA. The CDR3 loop is CASSLETSGGALETQYF. The CDR3 bases are TGTGCCAGCAGCTTAGAGACTAGCGGGGGGGCTTTGGAGACCCAGTACTTC.

The chain combines TRBV5-1 with TRBJ2-7, with D maybe TRBD1 (5 bases). The CDR3 runs 12 residues. V lost 2 bases and J lost 5, with 8 bases in between. Germline V gives CDR1 SGHRS, CDR2 YFSETQ. CDR3 DNA sequence: TGCGCCAGCAGCTTTCAGGGTGACGAGCAGTACTTC. The encoded protein is CASSFQGDEQYF.

This clone was seen only a few times. The genes are TRBV5-4 and TRBJ2-6; TRBD2 is a possible D gene (5 bases). The V gene lost 4 bases and the J gene lost 0 bases, with 14 bases spanning the gap. The CDR3 has 17 residues. Germline CDR1 and CDR2: SGHNT and YYREEE (reference sequence). CDR3 sequence (DNA): TGTGCCAGCAGCCATGGGAGTCAGAACTCTGGGGCCAACGTCCTGACTTTC. It specifies CASSHGSQNSGANVLTF.

This clone has just a few counts. V gene TRBV27 combines with J gene TRBJ1-5; D might be TRBD1 (6 bases). The germline V gene has CDR1 MNHEY and CDR2 SMNVEV (reference sequence). Trimming stripped 6 bases from V and 5 bases from J, with 14 bases between. This CDR3 region has 14 residues. Written as DNA, the CDR3 is TGTGCCAGCAGCCGGACAGTGGAATATCAGCCCCAGCATTTT. This translates into CASSRTVEYQPQHF.

The chain employs TRBV9 and TRBJ2-3, with D perhaps matching TRBD2 (7 bases). This CDR3 has 15 residues. The V gene lost 0 bases and the J gene lost 5 bases, with 13 bases spanning the gap. The V gene's germline CDR1 is SGDLS and CDR2 YYNGEE. Written as DNA, the CDR3 is TGTGCCAGCAGCGTAGTAGGTAGGGGGGGAGATACGCAGTATTTT. The encoded protein is CASSVVGRGGDTQYF.

The CDR3 loop is CTSSPRVLAARGETQYF. CDR3 nucleotides: TGCACCAGCAGCCCCAGGGTGCTAGCGGCTCGCGGGGAGACCCAGTACTTC. The genes are TRBV1 and TRBJ2-5; TRBD2 is taken as the D call from the table, unchecked against the DNA. TRBV1 is reported as a pseudogene. The CDR3 runs 17 residues.

This chain links TRBV5-1 with TRBJ2-3, with 7 bases matching TRBD1. Germline V CDR1 and CDR2: SGHRS, YFSETQ. V lost 3 bases and J lost 0; bases outside the gene matches: 4. CDR3 length: 15 residues. The CDR3 region is CASSSGTASTDTQYF. In nucleotides, the CDR3 is TGCGCCAGCAGCTCCGGGACAGCTAGCACAGATACGCAGTATTTT.

Details on this clone: One base away lies a much larger clone, so this may be a sequencing read error. V is TRBV28 and J is TRBJ2-2; weak D call: TRBD1 (6 bases). V was clipped by 4 bases and J by 1 base, with 7 bases between them. Germline lookup yields CDR1 MDHEN and CDR2 SYDVKM. The CDR3 spans 14 residues. Written as DNA, the CDR3 is TGTGCCAGCAGTTGGGGACAGAACACCGGGGAGCTGTTTTTT. Amino acids: CASSWGQNTGELFF.

This clone was counted once. The chain employs TRBV5-1 and TRBJ2-7, with 7 bases aligning to TRBD2. This CDR3 has 15 amino acids. Per the germline V gene, CDR1 is SGHRS and CDR2 is YFSETQ. V shed 7 bases, J shed 3 bases, and the junction held 13 bases outside the gene matches. The CDR3 is CASGLERGPLYEQYF. The CDR3 coding sequence is TGCGCCAGCGGATTAGAGCGGGGCCCCCTCTACGAGCAGTACTTC.

The V call is TRBV7-2, the J call TRBJ2-1, with TRBD1 matching 9 bases. The CDR3 runs to 15 residues. The junction had 10 bases not matched to a gene; V was cut back by 5 bases and J by 8 bases. Germline V gives CDR1 SGHTA, CDR2 FQGNSA. The CDR3 nucleotides are TGTGCCAGCAGCCCGAACCGGGACAGGGTGGATGAGCAGTTCTTC. Its protein is CASSPNRDRVDEQFF.

CDR3 coding DNA: TGTGCCAGCAGCTTGGTAGCGGCGCAAGAGACCCAGTACTTC. Translation: CASSLVAAQETQYF. The V call is TRBV5-6, the J call TRBJ2-5; perhaps TRBD2 as D (6 bases). Trimming removed 0 bases at V and 2 bases at J, with 8 bases between. The V gene's germline CDR1 is SGHDT and CDR2 YYEEEE. The length of the CDR3 is 14 residues.

The chain carries TRBV29-1 and TRBJ2-7; the match to TRBD1 covers 8 bases. Germline V gene lookup returns CDR1 SQVTM and CDR2 ANQGSEA. This CDR3 has 14 amino acids. Germline trimming cut 4 bases from V and 4 bases from J; bases unmatched to any gene: 9. DNA for the CDR3: TGCAGCGTTGGATTGCGGACAGGGTTTTACGAGCAGTACTTC. This sequence encodes CSVGLRTGFYEQYF.

The V gene is TRBV18, the J gene TRBJ1-1; D may be TRBD1 (6 bases). The CDR3 sequence is 15 residues long. CDR1 and CDR2 from the germline V gene are KGHSH and LQKENI. V lost 4 bases and J 1 base, leaving 13 bases between the germline ends. The CDR3 DNA is TGTGCCAGCTCACTCCAACAGGGAGCGAACACTGAAGCTTTCTTT. Its translation: CASSLQQGANTEAFF.

In this sample, this clone turned up a few times. The rearrangement links TRBV5-1 to TRBJ1-1; 7 nucleotides line up with TRBD1. The CDR3 is made up of 15 amino acids. Germline V gives CDR1 SGHRS, CDR2 YFSETQ. The junction had 9 bases not matched to a gene; V was cut back by 6 bases and J by 1 base. The CDR3 DNA reads TGCGCCAGCACCCGGGACAGAGTTGCGAACACTGAAGCTTTCTTT. Protein sequence: CASTRDRVANTEAFF. Looking up the rest from reference TRBV5-1 and TRBJ1-1 gives the full variable domain: KAGVTQTPRYLIKTRGQQVTLSCSPISGHRSVSWYQQTPGQGLQFLFEYFSETQRNKGNFPGRFSGRQFSNSRSEMNVSTLELGDSALYLCASTRDRVANTEAFFGQGTRLTVV.

The sample holds a few counts of this clone. V usage is TRBV10-3 and J usage is TRBJ2-1; 16 nucleotides agree with TRBD2. Trimming cost V 6 bases and J 5 bases; bases outside gene matches: 1. The CDR3 loop spans 15 amino acids. CDR1 and CDR2 (germline): ENHRY, SYGVKD. The CDR3 DNA is TGTGCCATCAGGGGACTAGCGGGGGGGGACAATGAGCAGTTCTTC. It encodes CAIRGLAGGDNEQFF.

V and J are TRBV5-1 and TRBJ2-1; the D gene is possibly TRBD2 (6 bases). Trimming stripped 0 bases from V and 6 bases from J, with 10 bases between. Germline assignment: CDR1 SGHRS and CDR2 YFSETQ. The length of the CDR3 is 14 residues. Here the CDR3 reads CASSLVAGSNEQFF. In DNA, the CDR3 is TGCGCCAGCAGCTTGGTGGCGGGAAGCAATGAGCAGTTCTTC.

CDR3 in DNA: TGTGCCAGCAGCTGGAGGACAGGGGGGGATGGCTACACCTTC. Its translation is CASSWRTGGDGYTF. The chain links TRBV7-9 to TRBJ1-2; 10 bases map to TRBD1. The germline V gene encodes CDR1 SEHNR and CDR2 FQNEAQ (reference sequence). V shed 4 bases and J 6 bases; nucleotides not matched to a gene: 5. This CDR3 is built from 14 residues. Full variable domain (remainder filled in from reference TRBV7-9 and TRBJ1-2): DTGVSQNPRHKITKRGQNVTFRCDPISEHNRLYWYRQTLGQGPEFLTYFQNEAQLEKSRLLSDRFSAERPKGSFSTLEIQRTEQGDSAMYLCASSWRTGGDGYTFGSGTRLTVV.

V gene TRBV9 combines with J gene TRBJ2-7, with a tentative D call TRBD1 (5 bases). Trimming left V 4 bases short and J 0 bases short, with 14 bases between. CDR1 SGDLS and CDR2 YYNGEE come from the germline V gene. The length of the CDR3 is 15 residues. The CDR3 bases are TGTGCCAGCAGCCGACAACAGGTCTTCTCCTACGAGCAGTACTTC. This sequence encodes CASSRQQVFSYEQYF.

V gene TRBV4-3 combines with J gene TRBJ1-2; D is perhaps TRBD1 (6 bases). V lost 1 base and J 4 bases, leaving 10 bases between the germline ends. Germline CDR1 LGHNA, CDR2 YSLEER. This CDR3 spans 14 amino acids. In nucleotides, the CDR3 is TGCGCCAGCAGCCAAGCGCAGGGGATCTATGGCTACACCTTC. It codes for CASSQAQGIYGYTF.

The chain couples TRBV7-8 to TRBJ1-4; D might be TRBD1 (5 bases). The CDR3 spans 15 residues. CDR1 is SGHVS, CDR2 FQNEAQ, per germline. The V and J ends lost 2 bases and 7 bases respectively, with 14 bases between them. DNA of the CDR3: TGTGCCAGCAGCTTATCGCGGGGGATGATTGAAAAACTGTTTTTT. Amino acids: CASSLSRGMIEKLFF. Filled out from reference TRBV7-8 and TRBJ1-4, the complete variable domain reads GAGVSQSPRYKVAKRGQDVALRCDPISGHVSLFWYQQALGQGPEFLTYFQNEAQLDKSGLPSDRFFAERPEGSVSTLKIQRTQQEDSAVYLCASSLSRGMIEKLFFGSGTQLSVL.

This clone has only a few counts. The chain is built from TRBV7-9 and TRBJ1-1; possibly TRBD1 for D (5 bases). Trimming left V 4 bases short and J 8 bases short, with 8 bases between. The CDR3 is 11 amino acids. Germline CDR1 is SEHNR and CDR2 is FQNEAQ (reference sequence). The CDR3 reads CASSWGGEAFF. CDR3 sequence (DNA): TGTGCCAGCAGCTGGGGGGGAGAAGCTTTCTTT.